Listed here are 19 T cell receptor beta chains from one sample, sequenced in a study of PD-1 blockade in classical Hodgkin lymphoma. Patients all relapsed after autologous stem cell transplantation, and there was variation in brentuximab vedotin exposure. The method was immunoSEQ multiplex PCR; TCRdb's version includes in-frame clones alone and lacks a portion of them. The data contain more than 40,000 clones, over 70% of them singletons. This sample comprised peripheral blood mononuclear cells (PBMCs), obtained at baseline. These receptors were obtained from a human donor with classical Hodgkin lymphoma.

Details on this clone: One end of the junction fails to match germline, which may point to a read error. This sequence joins TRBV6-5 and TRBJ1-4; a possible D gene is TRBD1 (5 bases). CDR3 size: 14 residues. The V gene's germline CDR1 is MNHEY and CDR2 SVGAGI. CDR3 in DNA: TGTGCCAGCAGTTACGGCGGGACTACTGAAAAACTGTTTTTT. It specifies CASSYGGTTEKLFF.

V and J are TRBV27 and TRBJ1-1, with no clear D. Germline V lookup: CDR1 MNHEY, CDR2 SMNVEV (reference sequence). The V gene lost 2 bases and the J gene lost 1 base, with 8 bases spanning the gap. The length of the CDR3 is 14 residues. As DNA, the CDR3 is TGTGCCAGCAGTTTAAGGGCAGAGAACACTGAAGCTTTCTTT. Its translation: CASSLRAENTEAFF.

The chain links TRBV4-1 to TRBJ1-2; no clear D gene. Trimming removed 4 bases from V and 4 bases from J, with 10 bases in between. The CDR3 is made up of 13 amino acids. In germline, CDR1 is MGHRA, CDR2 YSYEKL. The CDR3 here is CASSPTDSYGYTF. CDR3 nucleotides: TGCGCCAGCAGCCCTACAGACTCCTATGGCTACACCTTC.

This chain connects TRBV25-1 to TRBJ1-2; unclear D gene. Germline V lookup: CDR1 MGHDK, CDR2 SYGVNS. This CDR3 region has 14 residues. Trimming shortened V by 2 bases and J by 2 bases, and 9 bases separated the two germline ends. Here the CDR3 DNA reads TGTGCCAGCAGTGAACCCGGCCAGAACTATGGCTACACCTTC. Translating it yields CASSEPGQNYGYTF.

The CDR3 region has the DNA TGTGCCAGCAGTCGCCGAGGGGGGGCTAATGAAAAACTGTTTTTT. Its protein is CASSRRGGANEKLFF. This rearrangement joins TRBV6-5 to TRBJ1-4; perhaps TRBD1 as D (6 bases). The germline V and J ends were trimmed by 5 bases and 3 bases, with 13 bases remaining between them. CDR1 and CDR2 (germline): MNHEY, SVGAGI. This CDR3 comprises 15 residues.

The CDR3 DNA reads as TGTGCCAGCAGCTTAACCCGGACAGGGGGCTCACCCCTCCACTTT. The encoded protein is CASSLTRTGGSPLHF. V gene TRBV7-2 combines with J gene TRBJ1-6; 11 nucleotides align to TRBD1. The CDR3 is 15 residues long. With V trimmed by 2 bases and J by 10 bases, 4 bases remained unmatched. Per germline, CDR1 SGHTA and CDR2 FQGNSA.

This chain links TRBV5-6 with TRBJ1-1, with a weak D call TRBD1 (6 bases). The ends were cut back, 4 bases at V and 5 bases at J, with 18 bases in the middle. Germline CDR1 SGHDT, CDR2 YYEEEE. The CDR3 spans 15 residues. CDR3 loop: CASSLGSRGWTEAFF. The CDR3 region has the DNA TGTGCCAGCAGCCTAGGGTCCAGGGGTTGGACTGAAGCTTTCTTT.

V is TRBV18 and J is TRBJ1-5, with D maybe TRBD1 (6 bases). CDR1 and CDR2 (germline): KGHSH, LQKENI. V was trimmed by 3 bases and J by 7 bases, leaving 16 bases between them. The CDR3 loop spans 15 amino acids. CDR3 in amino acids: CASSPREGEAQPQHF. The CDR3 nucleotides read TGTGCCAGCTCACCTCGAGAGGGGGAGGCCCAGCCCCAGCATTTT.

The chain employs TRBV27 and TRBJ1-3; possibly TRBD1 for D (5 bases). Germline V CDR1 and CDR2: MNHEY, SMNVEV (reference sequence). V dropped 6 bases and J dropped 0 bases, with 15 bases sitting between them. The CDR3 loop spans 16 amino acids. CDR3 sequence reads: CASSPQGLNSGNTIYF. The CDR3 nucleotides are TGTGCCAGCAGCCCGCAGGGACTCAACTCTGGAAACACCATATATTTT.

V gene TRBV30 combines with J gene TRBJ2-2; TRBD1 or TRBD2 may be the D gene (5 bases each). Germline CDR1 reads GTSNPN; CDR2 reads SVGIG (reference sequence). The CDR3 spans 15 residues. V gave up 0 bases and J gave up 3 bases, with 11 bases separating them. The CDR3 nucleotides are TGTGCCTGGAGTGTTGGGGGAGCGGACACCGGGGAGCTGTTTTTT. Its translation: CAWSVGGADTGELFF. Combining the CDR3 with reference TRBV30 and TRBJ2-2 gives the whole variable domain SQTIHQWPATLVQPVGSPLSLECTVEGTSNPNLYWYRQAAGRGLQLLFYSVGIGQISSEVPQNLSASRPQDRQFILSSKKLLLSDSGFYLCAWSVGGADTGELFFGEGSRLTVL.

The chain couples TRBV6-5 to TRBJ2-2; D perhaps matches TRBD2 (5 bases). The CDR3 extends over 12 amino acids. Deletions cut 6 bases from V and 4 bases from J, with 6 bases between. Germline V gene lookup returns CDR1 MNHEY and CDR2 SVGAGI. CDR3 in amino acids: CASRGSTGELFF. The CDR3 DNA sequence: TGTGCCAGCAGAGGGAGCACCGGGGAGCTGTTTTTT.

This sequence joins TRBV11-2 and TRBJ2-5, with D perhaps matching TRBD1 (7 bases). Germline CDR1 is SGHAT and CDR2 is FQNNGV. CDR3 length: 13 residues. V lost 6 bases, J lost 5 bases, and 13 bases lay in between. This chain's CDR3 is CASRTQGRETQYF. The CDR3 DNA reads as TGTGCCAGCAGAACACAGGGGAGGGAGACCCAGTACTTC. Full variable domain (rest looked up from reference TRBV11-2 and TRBJ2-5): EAGVAQSPRYKIIEKRQSVAFWCNPISGHATLYWYQQILGQGPKLLIQFQNNGVVDDSQLPKDRFSAERLKGVDSTLKIQPAKLEDSAVYLCASRTQGRETQYFGPGTRLLVL.

The V gene is TRBV30, the J gene TRBJ1-4; D gene uncertain. This CDR3 region has 11 residues. Germline V gene data show CDR1 as GTSNPN and CDR2 as SVGIG (reference sequence). Trimming cost V 5 bases and J 8 bases, with 9 bases left between them. In DNA form, the CDR3 reads TGTGCCTGGGGGATTCGAGAAAAACTGTTTTTT. Its translation is CAWGIREKLFF.

Notes on this clone: A much larger clone is a single base away; this may be a read error. This chain links TRBV2 with TRBJ2-7; no firm D call. The germline gives CDR1 SNHLY, CDR2 FYNNEI. The CDR3 length is 11 residues. V gave up 6 bases and J gave up 4 bases, with 7 bases separating them. The DNA of the CDR3 is TGTGCCAGCAGCCTAACATACGAGCAGTACTTC. Protein sequence: CASSLTYEQYF.

The gene calls are TRBV4-3 and TRBJ1-2; a possible D gene is TRBD1 (6 bases). The germline V and J ends were trimmed by 3 bases and 4 bases, with 18 bases remaining between them. The germline V gene encodes CDR1 LGHNA and CDR2 YSLEER. The CDR3 contains 16 residues. Written as DNA, the CDR3 is TGCGCCAGCAGCCACACCTCTAGACAGGATTTCTATGGCTACACCTTC. Translated, it gives CASSHTSRQDFYGYTF.

This clone has more than one count but fewer than ten. The chain is built from TRBV19 and TRBJ1-1; 7 nucleotides agree with TRBD1. The ends lost 5 bases at V and 8 bases at J; junction bases unmatched: 8. CDR1 is LNHDA and CDR2 is SQIVND in the germline V gene (reference sequence). The CDR3 loop spans 13 amino acids. DNA of the CDR3: TGTGCCAGTAGTTTAAGGGGGCTTGGGGAAGCTTTCTTT. This sequence encodes CASSLRGLGEAFF.

The CDR3 nucleotides read TGCGCCAGCAGCCAAGAGACAGGGGCCCGCTCTGGAAACACCATATATTTT. This translates into CASSQETGARSGNTIYF. The V and J genes are TRBV4-1 and TRBJ1-3; 8 bases are a match to TRBD1. Per the germline V gene, CDR1 is MGHRA and CDR2 is YSYEKL. The CDR3 covers 17 residues. V was clipped by 0 bases and J by 0 bases; unmatched bases: 4.

This clone was seen only a few times. V gene TRBV6-5 combines with J gene TRBJ2-3, with D possibly matching TRBD1 (6 bases). V lost 6 bases to trimming and J lost 4 bases, with 14 bases between them. The CDR3 is made up of 14 amino acids. Looked up from germline, CDR1 is MNHEY and CDR2 is SVGAGI. The CDR3 sequence is CASRQGLGPDTQYF. In nucleotides, the CDR3 is TGTGCCAGCAGACAGGGTCTTGGTCCAGATACGCAGTATTTT.

The genes are TRBV30 and TRBJ2-1; D remains ambiguous. Trimming pared 7 bases from V and 8 bases from J, leaving 15 bases between. From germline, CDR1 is GTSNPN and CDR2 SVGIG (reference sequence). The CDR3 loop spans 12 amino acids. CDR3: CAYSRMLDEQFF. DNA for the CDR3: TGTGCCTACTCCCGGATGCTGGATGAGCAGTTCTTC.